What follows are 7 T cell receptor beta chains derived from one specimen sequenced in a study of T cell responses to AZD1222 COVID-19 vaccine (TCRdb year 2021). This sample's time point label indicates: baseline before first vaccination. Receptor libraries were prepared by the immunoSEQ multiplex PCR assay. Imported from immuneACCESS, the table was reduced by TCRdb to in-frame sequences with V and J called. These copies leave out some clones; in studies compared against another copy, an unresolved V gene accounts for under half, and the cause of the remainder is not known. This sample gives around 30,000 clones in total; 93% of them show up just once. Of the sample, roughly 7.3% is held by the ten largest clones. The sample was peripheral blood, taken on day 0 of AZD1222 vaccination. The receptors originated from an adult in good health.

The chain has TRBV3-1 (or the pseudogene TRBV3-2) and TRBJ2-6, with 8 bases fitting TRBD1. This CDR3 contains 15 residues. CDR1 is LGHDT, CDR2 YNNKEL, per germline (reference sequence). Losses at the gene ends were 1 base for V and 4 bases for J; bases not matched to a gene: 0. The CDR3 sequence is CASSQGTGGANVLTF. CDR3 sequence (DNA): TGTGCCAGCAGCCAAGGGACAGGGGGGGCCAACGTCCTGACTTTC.

The chain is built from TRBV30 and TRBJ1-2; no reliable D call. Looked up from germline, CDR1 is GTSNPN and CDR2 is SVGIG (reference sequence). Trimming took off 2 bases at V and 8 bases at J, with 9 bases between the two ends. The CDR3 loop spans 11 amino acids. This CDR3 is CAWSQWRGYTF. In DNA, the CDR3 is TGTGCCTGGAGTCAGTGGCGGGGCTACACCTTC. The full variable domain, rest sourced from reference TRBV30 and TRBJ1-2, is SQTIHQWPATLVQPVGSPLSLECTVEGTSNPNLYWYRQAAGRGLQLLFYSVGIGQISSEVPQNLSASRPQDRQFILSSKKLLLSDSGFYLCAWSQWRGYTFGSGTRLTVV.

V gene TRBV28 combines with J gene TRBJ2-2; TRBD1 agrees at 7 bases. CDR1 is MDHEN and CDR2 is SYDVKM in the germline V gene. There are 18 residues in the CDR3. The V and J ends lost 2 bases and 4 bases, in that order; junction bases with no gene match: 13. The CDR3 reads CASSLPNYDRVSTGELFF. Here the CDR3 DNA reads TGTGCCAGCAGTTTACCCAACTACGACAGGGTGAGCACCGGGGAGCTGTTTTTT.

CDR3 coding DNA: TGTGCCAGCAGCTCTACCGGGACAGATGAAAAACTGTTTTTT. Its protein is CASSSTGTDEKLFF. The chain combines TRBV3-1 (or the pseudogene TRBV3-2) with TRBJ1-4; 7 nucleotides line up with TRBD1. Looked up from germline, CDR1 is LGHDT and CDR2 is YNNKEL (reference sequence). The CDR3 totals 14 residues. J lost 6 bases, V lost 5 bases, and 6 bases had no gene match.

This sequence joins TRBV6-1 and TRBJ2-3, with 10 bases identical to TRBD2. The germline V gene has CDR1 MNHNS and CDR2 SASEGT. V lost 2 bases and J lost 2; bases outside the gene matches: 1. The CDR3 totals 15 residues. The CDR3, as DNA: TGTGCCAGCAGTGAACTAGCGGGGGTCACAGATACGCAGTATTTT. Amino acids: CASSELAGVTDTQYF.

The rearrangement uses TRBV27 and TRBJ1-1; D remains unclear. V was shortened by 5 bases and J by 0 bases, with 10 bases between the two germline ends. The length of the CDR3 is 14 residues. Germline V gene lookup returns CDR1 MNHEY and CDR2 SMNVEV (reference sequence). This CDR3 is CASSPTPVNTEAFF. CDR3 bases: TGTGCCAGCAGTCCAACCCCAGTGAACACTGAAGCTTTCTTT.

This chain joins TRBV4-1 and TRBJ2-3; 13 bases are a match to TRBD2. Per the germline V gene, CDR1 is MGHRA and CDR2 is YSYEKL. This CDR3 is built from 18 residues. Trimming removed 3 bases from V and 6 bases from J; junction bases left unmatched: 12. The CDR3 sequence: CASSHGTSGVVYSDTQYF. CDR3 nucleotide sequence: TGCGCCAGCAGCCACGGGACTAGCGGGGTGGTATATTCGGATACGCAGTATTTT.